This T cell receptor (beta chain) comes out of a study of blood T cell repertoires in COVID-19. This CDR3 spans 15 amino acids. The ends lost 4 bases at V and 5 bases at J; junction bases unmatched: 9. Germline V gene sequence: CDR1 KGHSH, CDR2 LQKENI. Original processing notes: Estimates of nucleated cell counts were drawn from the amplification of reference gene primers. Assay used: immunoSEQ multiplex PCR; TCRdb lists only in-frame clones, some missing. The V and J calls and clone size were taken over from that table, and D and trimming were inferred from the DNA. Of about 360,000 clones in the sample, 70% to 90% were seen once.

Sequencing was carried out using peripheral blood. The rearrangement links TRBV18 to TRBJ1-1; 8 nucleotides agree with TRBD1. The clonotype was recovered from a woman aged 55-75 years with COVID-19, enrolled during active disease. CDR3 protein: CASSLQQGVGTEAFF. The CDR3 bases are TGTGCCAGCTCACTACAACAGGGGGTAGGTACTGAAGCTTTCTTT.